Sequencing of this T cell receptor (beta chain) was carried out in a study of control samples from healthy donors and cancer patients. This CDR3 comprises 17 residues. Trimming removed 3 bases at V and 1 base at J, with 18 bases between. From germline, CDR1 is MGHRA and CDR2 YSYEKL. This clone has just one count. The same CDR3 can be traced to other DNA sequences in this sample. Here immunoSEQ multiplex PCR was the method, and the copy in TCRdb shows in-frame clones only, minus some. The sample has some 80,000 clones, around nine tenths seen once; the top ten hold roughly 2%. Specimen: PBMCs. The TCR sequence derives from a woman aged 55 to 70 with head and neck cancer. This chain connects TRBV4-1 to TRBJ1-2, with D hard to call. DNA of the CDR3: TGCGCCAGCAGCCATCCCGTGGGGAGGAGAGATAACTATGGCTACACCTTC. It is translated as CASSHPVGRRDNYGYTF.